The present TCR beta chain was sequenced within a study of breast tumors, draining lymph nodes, adjacent tissues. TCRdb analysed the multiplex PCR reads with MiXCR anew, one entry per CDR3 protein. The sample records about 20,000 distinct CDR3 sequences, 45% to 65% being singletons. This clonotype has at least ten counts. The CDR3 has 16 residues. CDR1 SGHRS and CDR2 YFSETQ come from the germline V gene. The V and J ends lost 3 bases and 4 bases, in that order; junction bases with no gene match: 10. The V call is TRBV5-1, the J call TRBJ2-4; 7 bases line up with TRBD2. The sample was breast tumor tissue. The TCR sequence derives from a female donor with breast cancer. Some clones in this sample may be carry-over from other donors' samples. The CDR3 here is CASSSGFREGKNIQYF. DNA for the CDR3: TGCGCCAGCAGCTCGGGGTTTAGGGAGGGGAAAAACATTCAGTACTTC.